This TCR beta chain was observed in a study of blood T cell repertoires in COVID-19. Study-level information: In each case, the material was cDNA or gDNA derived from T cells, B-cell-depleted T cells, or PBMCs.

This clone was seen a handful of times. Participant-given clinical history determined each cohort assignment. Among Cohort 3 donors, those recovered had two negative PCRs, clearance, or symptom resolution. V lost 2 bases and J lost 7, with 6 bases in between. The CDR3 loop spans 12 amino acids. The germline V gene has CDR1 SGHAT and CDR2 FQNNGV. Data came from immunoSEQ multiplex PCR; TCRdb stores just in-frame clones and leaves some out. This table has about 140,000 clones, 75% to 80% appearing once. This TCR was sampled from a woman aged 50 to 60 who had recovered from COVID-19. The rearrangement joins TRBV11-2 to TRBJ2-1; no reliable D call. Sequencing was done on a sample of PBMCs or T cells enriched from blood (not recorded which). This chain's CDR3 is CASSLIRNEQFF. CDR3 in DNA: TGTGCCAGCAGCTTAATCAGGAATGAGCAGTTCTTC. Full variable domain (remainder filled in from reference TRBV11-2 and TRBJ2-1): EAGVAQSPRYKIIEKRQSVAFWCNPISGHATLYWYQQILGQGPKLLIQFQNNGVVDDSQLPKDRFSAERLKGVDSTLKIQPAKLEDSAVYLCASSLIRNEQFFGPGTRLTVL.